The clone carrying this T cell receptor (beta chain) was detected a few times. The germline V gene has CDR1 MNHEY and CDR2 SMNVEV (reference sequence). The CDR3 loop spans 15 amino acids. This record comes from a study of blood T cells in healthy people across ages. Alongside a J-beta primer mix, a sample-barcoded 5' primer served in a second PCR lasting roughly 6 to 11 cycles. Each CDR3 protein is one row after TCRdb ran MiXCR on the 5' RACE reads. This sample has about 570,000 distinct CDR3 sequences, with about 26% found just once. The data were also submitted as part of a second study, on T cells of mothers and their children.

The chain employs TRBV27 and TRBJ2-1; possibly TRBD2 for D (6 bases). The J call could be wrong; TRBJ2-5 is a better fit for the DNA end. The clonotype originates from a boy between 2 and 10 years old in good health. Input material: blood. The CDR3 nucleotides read TGTGCCAGCAGTTTATCGGCGGCGGGGTATGAGACCCAGTACTTC. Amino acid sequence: CASSLSAAGYETQYF.